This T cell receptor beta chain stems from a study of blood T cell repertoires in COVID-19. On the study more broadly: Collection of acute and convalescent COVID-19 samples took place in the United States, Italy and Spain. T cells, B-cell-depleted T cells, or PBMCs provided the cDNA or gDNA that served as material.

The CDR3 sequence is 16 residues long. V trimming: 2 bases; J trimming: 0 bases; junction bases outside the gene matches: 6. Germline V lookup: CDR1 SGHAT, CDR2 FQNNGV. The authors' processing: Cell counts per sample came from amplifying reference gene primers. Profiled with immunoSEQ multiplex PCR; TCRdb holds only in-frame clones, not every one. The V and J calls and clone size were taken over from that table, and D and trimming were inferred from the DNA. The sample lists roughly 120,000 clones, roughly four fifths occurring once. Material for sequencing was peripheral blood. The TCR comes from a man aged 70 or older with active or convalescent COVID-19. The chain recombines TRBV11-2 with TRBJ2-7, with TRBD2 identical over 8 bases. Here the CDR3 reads CASSLILAGSSYEQYF. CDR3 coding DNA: TGTGCCAGCAGCTTAATTCTAGCGGGTAGCTCCTACGAGCAGTACTTC. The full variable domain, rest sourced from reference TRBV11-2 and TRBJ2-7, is EAGVAQSPRYKIIEKRQSVAFWCNPISGHATLYWYQQILGQGPKLLIQFQNNGVVDDSQLPKDRFSAERLKGVDSTLKIQPAKLEDSAVYLCASSLILAGSSYEQYFGPGTRLTVT.